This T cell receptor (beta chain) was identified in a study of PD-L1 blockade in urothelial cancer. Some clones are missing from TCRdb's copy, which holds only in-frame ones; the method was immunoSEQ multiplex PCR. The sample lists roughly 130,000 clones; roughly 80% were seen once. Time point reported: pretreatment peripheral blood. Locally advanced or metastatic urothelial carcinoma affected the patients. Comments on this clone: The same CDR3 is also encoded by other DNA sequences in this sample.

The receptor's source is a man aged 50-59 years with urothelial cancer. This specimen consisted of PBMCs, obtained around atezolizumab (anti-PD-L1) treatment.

CDR3 residues: CASSLEGANTEAFF. The CDR3 bases are TGCGCCAGCAGCTTGGAGGGGGCGAACACTGAAGCTTTCTTT. The J gene is TRBJ1-1, the V gene TRBV5-1, with 7 bases that match TRBD1. Germline V gene data show CDR1 as SGHRS and CDR2 as YFSETQ. The CDR3 length is 14 residues. The J segment lost 1 base and the V segment lost 0 bases, leaving 0 bases of the junction unmatched.